Below, 10 T cell receptor beta chains from the same sample are listed, as sequenced in a study of early T cells in non-severe SARS-CoV-2 infection. TCRdb processed the 5' RACE reads anew with MiXCR; each CDR3 protein has one entry. The table has about 26,000 distinct CDR3 sequences, 3.5% to 5% seen once. The sequencing input was whole blood. Receptors were obtained from an adult who was a healthcare worker with PCR-confirmed SARS-CoV-2 infection or an uninfected control (not recorded which).

This clonotype was counted at least ten times. The V gene is TRBV28, the J gene TRBJ2-1; D tentatively fits TRBD1 or TRBD2 (5 bases each). The CDR3 has 14 residues. V was trimmed by 6 bases and J by 4 bases, leaving 13 bases between them. Germline CDR1 reads MDHEN; CDR2 reads SYDVKM. CDR3: CASSPMGDYNEQFF. For the CDR3, the DNA is TGTGCCAGCAGCCCTATGGGGGATTACAATGAGCAGTTCTTC.

This clonotype was counted ten times or more. The CDR3 sequence: CASSLGQGVDHTQYF. CDR3 in DNA: TGCGCCAGCAGCTTGGGACAGGGGGTCGATCATACGCAGTATTTT. The V call is TRBV5-1, the J call TRBJ2-3, with 9 bases matching TRBD1. The length of the CDR3 is 15 residues. The germline gives CDR1 SGHRS, CDR2 YFSETQ. Losses at the gene ends were 0 bases for V and 7 bases for J; bases not matched to a gene: 6.

The chain has TRBV7-9 and TRBJ2-3, with a weak D call TRBD1 (5 bases). With 6 bases removed from V and 6 bases from J, the gap between germline ends came to 13 bases. The CDR3 length is 13 residues. Germline V gives CDR1 SEHNR, CDR2 FQNEAQ (reference sequence). The CDR3 DNA is TGTGCCAGCAGGAACAGGATGCTCGATACGCAGTATTTT. Its translation: CASRNRMLDTQYF.

This clonotype was found many times. The genes are TRBV5-1 and TRBJ2-1; 15 positions match TRBD2. V dropped 4 bases and J dropped 7; count of bases not matched to a gene: 9. The V gene's germline CDR1 is SGHRS and CDR2 YFSETQ. This CDR3 region has 17 residues. The CDR3 region is CASSLGLAGGGGNEQFF. The CDR3 DNA reads TGCGCCAGCAGCCTGGGACTAGCGGGGGGAGGAGGTAATGAGCAGTTCTTC.

By sample fraction, this clonotype is medium-sized. This chain uses TRBV12-3 or TRBV12-4 with TRBJ2-1, with unresolved D. Trimming shortened V by 6 bases and J by 8 bases, and 14 bases separated the two germline ends. This CDR3 is built from 13 residues. The DNA of the CDR3 is TGTGCCAGCAGGACCCTGCTGGGGTATGAGCAGTTCTTC. Translated, it gives CASRTLLGYEQFF.

This clonotype has at least ten counts. The chain carries TRBV3-1 and TRBJ1-6, with D possibly being TRBD1 (5 bases). This CDR3 has 16 amino acids. V lost 0 bases to trimming and J lost 7 bases, with 13 bases between them. From germline, CDR1 is LGHDT and CDR2 YNNKEL (reference sequence). As DNA, the CDR3 is TGTGCCAGCAGCCAAGATCATGGGGCTGACAATTCACCCCTCCACTTT. This translates into CASSQDHGADNSPLHF.

This clonotype was detected only a few times. V gene TRBV25-1 combines with J gene TRBJ2-5; D perhaps matches TRBD2 (7 bases). Germline values: CDR1 MGHDK, CDR2 SYGVNS. The CDR3 loop spans 13 amino acids. V lost 7 bases and J 5 bases, leaving 14 bases between the germline ends. CDR3 amino acids: CASTEGGRETQYF. DNA of the CDR3: TGTGCCAGCACAGAGGGGGGGCGGGAGACCCAGTACTTC.

This clonotype was recorded many times. The genes are TRBV29-1 and TRBJ2-2, with a tentative D call TRBD1 (6 bases). The ends were cut back, 6 bases at V and 1 base at J, with 12 bases in the middle. There are 14 residues in the CDR3. CDR1 is SQVTM, CDR2 ANQGSEA, per germline. CDR3 nucleotides: TGCAGCGTGGGAAAGACAGGGAACACCGGGGAGCTGTTTTTT. Its protein product is CSVGKTGNTGELFF.

This clonotype appeared many times. The rearrangement uses TRBV20-1 and TRBJ1-1; 10 nucleotides agree with TRBD1. Germline V gene sequence: CDR1 DFQATT, CDR2 SNEGSKA (reference sequence). V gave up 0 bases and J gave up 3 bases; unmatched junction bases: 4. The CDR3 has 15 residues. The DNA for the CDR3 is TGCAGTGCTAGAGAGGGGGGGACAGGGGACACTGAAGCTTTCTTT. This sequence encodes CSAREGGTGDTEAFF.

There are many counts of this clonotype. The chain combines TRBV9 with TRBJ2-7; 9 bases are shared with TRBD1. Germline loops: CDR1 SGDLS, CDR2 YYNGEE. CDR3 length equals 16 residues. Trimming at V came to 1 base and at J to 4 bases, leaving 9 bases not matched to a gene. CDR3 residues: CASSVTPGQGVYEQYF. DNA for the CDR3: TGTGCCAGCAGCGTAACACCGGGACAGGGCGTTTACGAGCAGTACTTC.